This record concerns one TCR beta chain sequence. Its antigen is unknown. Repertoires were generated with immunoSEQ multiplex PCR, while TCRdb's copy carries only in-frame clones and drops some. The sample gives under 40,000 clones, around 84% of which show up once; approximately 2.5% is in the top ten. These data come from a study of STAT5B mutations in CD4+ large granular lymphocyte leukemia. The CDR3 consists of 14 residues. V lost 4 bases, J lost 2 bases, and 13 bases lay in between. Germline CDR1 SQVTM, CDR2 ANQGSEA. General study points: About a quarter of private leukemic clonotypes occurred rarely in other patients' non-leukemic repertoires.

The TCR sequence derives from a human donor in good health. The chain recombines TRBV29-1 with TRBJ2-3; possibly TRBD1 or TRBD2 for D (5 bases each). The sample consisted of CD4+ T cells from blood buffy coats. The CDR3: CSVGSPGTTDTQYF. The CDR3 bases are TGCAGCGTTGGGTCTCCAGGGACCACAGATACGCAGTATTTT.